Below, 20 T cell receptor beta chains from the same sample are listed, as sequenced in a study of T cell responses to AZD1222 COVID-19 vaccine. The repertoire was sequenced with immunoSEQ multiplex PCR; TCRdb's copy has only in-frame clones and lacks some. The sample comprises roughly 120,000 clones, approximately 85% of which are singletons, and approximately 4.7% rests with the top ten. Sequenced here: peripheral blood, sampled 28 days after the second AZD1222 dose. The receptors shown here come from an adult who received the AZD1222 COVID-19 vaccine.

The CDR3 bases are TGTGCCAGCAGCTCATGGGACAGGAGAGGCTACACCTTC. Translated: CASSSWDRRGYTF. This chain links TRBV5-6 with TRBJ1-2; 8 bases map to TRBD1. CDR3 length: 13 amino acids. Germline V gene data show CDR1 as SGHDT and CDR2 as YYEEEE. With V trimmed by 3 bases and J by 8 bases, 6 bases remained unmatched. The whole variable domain, filled in from reference TRBV5-6 and TRBJ1-2, reads DAGVTQSPTHLIKTRGQQVTLRCSPKSGHDTVSWYQQALGQGPQFIFQYYEEEERQRGNFPDRFSGHQFPNYSSELNVNALLLGDSALYLCASSSWDRRGYTFGSGTRLTVV.

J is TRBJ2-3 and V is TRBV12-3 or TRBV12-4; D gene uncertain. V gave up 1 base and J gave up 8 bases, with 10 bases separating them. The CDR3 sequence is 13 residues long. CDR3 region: CASSLDPKGTQYF. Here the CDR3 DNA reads TGTGCCAGCAGTTTAGACCCTAAAGGTACGCAGTATTTT.

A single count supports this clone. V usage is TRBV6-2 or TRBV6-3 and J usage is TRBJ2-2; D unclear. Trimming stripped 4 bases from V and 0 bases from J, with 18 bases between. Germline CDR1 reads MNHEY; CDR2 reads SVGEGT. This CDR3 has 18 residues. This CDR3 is CASSWVSGRSANTGELFF. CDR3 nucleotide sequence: TGTGCCAGCAGTTGGGTTTCGGGCAGGTCCGCGAACACCGGGGAGCTGTTTTTT.

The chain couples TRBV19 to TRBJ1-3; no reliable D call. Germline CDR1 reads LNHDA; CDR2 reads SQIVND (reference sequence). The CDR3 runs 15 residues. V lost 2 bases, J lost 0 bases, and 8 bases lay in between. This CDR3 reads CASSIHITSGNTIYF. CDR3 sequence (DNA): TGTGCCAGTAGTATACACATCACCTCTGGAAACACCATATATTTT.

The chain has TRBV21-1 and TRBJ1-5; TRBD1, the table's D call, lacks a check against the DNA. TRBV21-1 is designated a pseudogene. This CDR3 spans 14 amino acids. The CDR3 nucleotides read TGTGCCAGCAGGCACCCAGGGCACAATCAGCCCCAGCATTTT. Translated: CASRHPGHNQPQHF.

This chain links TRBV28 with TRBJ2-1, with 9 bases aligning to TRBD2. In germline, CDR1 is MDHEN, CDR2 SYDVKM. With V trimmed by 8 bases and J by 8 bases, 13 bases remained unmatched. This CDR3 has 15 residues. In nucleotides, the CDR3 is TGTGCCAGCGCACGCGGGGGGGCCGCTGGAGATGAGCAGTTCTTC. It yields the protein CASARGGAAGDEQFF.

Written as DNA, the CDR3 is TGTGCCAGCAGCTTACAGCTGGCTACGCAGTATTTT. Residues: CASSLQLATQYF. The genes are TRBV7-2 and TRBJ2-3, with unresolved D. This CDR3 region has 12 residues. The germline V gene encodes CDR1 SGHTA and CDR2 FQGNSA. Trimming removed 2 bases at V and 8 bases at J, with 8 bases between.

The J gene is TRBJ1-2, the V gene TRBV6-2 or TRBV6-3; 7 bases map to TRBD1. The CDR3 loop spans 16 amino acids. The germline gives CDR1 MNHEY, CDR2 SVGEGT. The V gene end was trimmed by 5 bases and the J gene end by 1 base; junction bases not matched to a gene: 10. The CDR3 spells CASSPLGTEFNYGYTF. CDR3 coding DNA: TGTGCCAGCAGTCCCCTCGGGACAGAATTTAACTATGGCTACACCTTC.

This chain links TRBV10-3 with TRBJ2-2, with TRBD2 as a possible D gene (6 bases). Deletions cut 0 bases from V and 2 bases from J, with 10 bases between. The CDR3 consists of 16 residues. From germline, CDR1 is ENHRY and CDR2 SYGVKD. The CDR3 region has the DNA TGTGCCATCAGTGAGTCTAGCGGTCTAAACACCGGGGAGCTGTTTTTT. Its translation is CAISESSGLNTGELFF.

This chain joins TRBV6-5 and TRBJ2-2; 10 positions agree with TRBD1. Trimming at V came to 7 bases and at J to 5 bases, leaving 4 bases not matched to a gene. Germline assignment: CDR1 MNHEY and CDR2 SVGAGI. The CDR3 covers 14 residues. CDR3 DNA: TGTGCCAGCAACCGGGACAGGGGTACCGGGGAGCTGTTTTTT. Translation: CASNRDRGTGELFF.

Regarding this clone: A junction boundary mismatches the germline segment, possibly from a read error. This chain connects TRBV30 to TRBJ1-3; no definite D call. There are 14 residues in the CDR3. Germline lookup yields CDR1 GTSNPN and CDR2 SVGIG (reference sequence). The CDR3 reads CVWSAGRSGNTIYF. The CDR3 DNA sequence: TGTGTCTGGAGTGCTGGCCGATCTGGAAACACCATATATTTT. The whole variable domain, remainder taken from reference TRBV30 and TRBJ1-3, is SQTIHQWPATLVQPVGSPLSLECTVEGTSNPNLYWYRQAAGRGLQLLFYSVGIGQISSEVPQNLSASRPQDRQFILSSKKLLLSDSGFYLCVWSAGRSGNTIYFGEGSWLTVV.

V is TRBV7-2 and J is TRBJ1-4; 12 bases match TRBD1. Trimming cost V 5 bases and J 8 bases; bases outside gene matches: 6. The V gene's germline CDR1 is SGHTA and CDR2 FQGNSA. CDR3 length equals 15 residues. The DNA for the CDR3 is TGTGCCAGCAGCCCTCGGGACAGGGGGCAAGAAAAACTGTTTTTT. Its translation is CASSPRDRGQEKLFF. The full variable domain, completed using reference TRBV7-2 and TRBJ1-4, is GAGVSQSPSNKVTEKGKDVELRCDPISGHTALYWYRQSLGQGLEFLIYFQGNSAPDKSGLPSDRFSAERTGGSVSTLTIQRTQQEDSAVYLCASSPRDRGQEKLFFGSGTQLSVL.

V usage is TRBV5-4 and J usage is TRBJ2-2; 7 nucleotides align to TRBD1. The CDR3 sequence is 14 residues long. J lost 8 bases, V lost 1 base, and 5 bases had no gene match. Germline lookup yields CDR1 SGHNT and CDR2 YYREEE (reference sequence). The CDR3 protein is CASSLRGGGGELFF. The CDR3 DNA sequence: TGTGCCAGCAGCTTGCGAGGGGGCGGTGGGGAGCTGTTTTTT.

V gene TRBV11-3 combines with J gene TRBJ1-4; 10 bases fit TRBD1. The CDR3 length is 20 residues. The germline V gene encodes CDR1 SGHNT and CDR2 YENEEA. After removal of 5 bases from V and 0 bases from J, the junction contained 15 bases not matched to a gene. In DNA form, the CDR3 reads TGTGCCAGCAGCCCCGTCAGGGACAGGGGACCAACCGCAACTAATGAAAAACTGTTTTTT. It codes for CASSPVRDRGPTATNEKLFF. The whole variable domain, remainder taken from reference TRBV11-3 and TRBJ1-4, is EAGVVQSPRYKIIEKKQPVAFWCNPISGHNTLYWYLQNLGQGPELLIRYENEEAVDDSQLPKDRFSAERLKGVDSTLKIQPAELGDSAVYLCASSPVRDRGPTATNEKLFFGSGTQLSVL.

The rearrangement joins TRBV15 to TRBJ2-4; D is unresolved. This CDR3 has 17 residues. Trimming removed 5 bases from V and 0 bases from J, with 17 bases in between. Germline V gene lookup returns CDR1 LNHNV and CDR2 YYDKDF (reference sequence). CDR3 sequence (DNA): TGTGCCACCAGCCCGTTCCACGTCGACGGAGCCAAAAACATTCAGTACTTC. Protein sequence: CATSPFHVDGAKNIQYF.

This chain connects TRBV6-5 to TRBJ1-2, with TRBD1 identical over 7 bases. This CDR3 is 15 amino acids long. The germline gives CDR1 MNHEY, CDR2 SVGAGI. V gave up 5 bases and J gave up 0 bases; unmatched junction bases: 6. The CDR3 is CASSRQGGANYGYTF. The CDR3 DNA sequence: TGTGCCAGCAGTCGGCAGGGGGGTGCTAACTATGGCTACACCTTC.

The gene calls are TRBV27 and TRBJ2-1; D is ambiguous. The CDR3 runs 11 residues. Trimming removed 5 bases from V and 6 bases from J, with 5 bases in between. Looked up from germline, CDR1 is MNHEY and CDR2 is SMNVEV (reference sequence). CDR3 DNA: TGTGCCAGCAGTAACAGCAATGAGCAGTTCTTC. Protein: CASSNSNEQFF.

The CDR3 sequence: CASSPRAGDTDTQYF. The DNA of the CDR3 is TGTGCCAGCTCACCACGAGCGGGGGACACAGATACGCAGTATTTT. The chain combines TRBV18 with TRBJ2-3; 8 bases line up with TRBD2. The CDR3 totals 15 residues. V shed 1 base, J shed 2 bases, and the junction held 2 bases outside the gene matches. CDR1 is KGHSH and CDR2 is LQKENI in the germline V gene. The full variable domain, completed using reference TRBV18 and TRBJ2-3, is NAGVMQNPRHLVRRRGQEARLRCSPMKGHSHVYWYRQLPEEGLKFMVYLQKENIIDESGMPKERFSAEFPKEGPSILRIQQVVRGDSAAYFCASSPRAGDTDTQYFGPGTRLTVL.

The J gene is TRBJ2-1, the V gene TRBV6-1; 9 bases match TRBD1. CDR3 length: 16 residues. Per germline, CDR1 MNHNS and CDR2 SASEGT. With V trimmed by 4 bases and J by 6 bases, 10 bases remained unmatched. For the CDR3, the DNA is TGTGCCAGCAGTGGATGGGGGACAGGGTCCGTCAATGAGCAGTTCTTC. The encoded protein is CASSGWGTGSVNEQFF.

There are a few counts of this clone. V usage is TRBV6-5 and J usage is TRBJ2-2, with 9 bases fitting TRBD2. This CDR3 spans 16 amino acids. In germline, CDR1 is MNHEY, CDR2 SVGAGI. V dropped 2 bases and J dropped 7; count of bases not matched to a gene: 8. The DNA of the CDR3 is TGTGCCAGCAGTTACCGGTCTAGCGGGGAAAGCGGGGAGCTGTTTTTT. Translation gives CASSYRSSGESGELFF.